This TCR beta chain is drawn from a study of cytomegalovirus exposure and HLA in healthy donors. The wider study: Researchers previously reported finding fewer than 140 million unique TCR beta sequences from about 179 million T cells. Study-level findings and limits: In a later analysis, compared with equally common non-associated chains, HLA-associated beta chains were more expanded. Solely CMV serostatus was available to characterize immune exposure.

Regarding this clone: What it binds is not known.

The PCR made use of 60 Vbeta and 13 Jbeta primers. The assay was immunoSEQ multiplex PCR, and TCRdb's table has in-frame clones only and misses some. The data contain roughly 200,000 clones, approximately 82% of them singletons. V was cut by 1 base and J by 0 bases, with 7 bases left in between. Germline CDR1 and CDR2: KGHSH and LQKENI. This CDR3 region has 15 residues. The sequencing sample was made of PBMCs. The rearrangement uses TRBV18 and TRBJ1-3; D may be TRBD1 (5 bases). The sequence derives from a woman in her thirties or forties in good health and CMV-seronegative. DNA of the CDR3: TGTGCCAGCTCACCACAACAGGCCTCTGGAAACACCATATATTTT. Translated: CASSPQQASGNTIYF.